This passage covers 4 T cell receptor beta chains from one sample sequenced in a study of T cells after yellow fever vaccination. TCRdb processed the 5' RACE reads anew with MiXCR; each CDR3 protein has one entry. The repertoire consists of 150,000 or so distinct CDR3 sequences, with 9.3% occurring once and the leading ten covering approximately 39%. Sample: CD8+ T cells sorted from PBMCs, taken 45 days after the yellow fever booster vaccination. These receptors all come from a man aged 18-30 years who received the YFV17D yellow fever vaccine.

This chain connects TRBV27 to TRBJ2-1, with TRBD2 matching 9 bases. The CDR3 length is 16 residues. With 1 base clipped from V and 5 bases from J, the junction kept 6 bases outside the gene matches. Germline lookup yields CDR1 MNHEY and CDR2 SMNVEV (reference sequence). The CDR3 nucleotides read TGTGCCAGCAGTTTATATAGGGCGGGGGGGAACAATGAGCAGTTCTTC. Protein sequence: CASSLYRAGGNNEQFF.

V and J are TRBV9 and TRBJ2-5, with a possible D match to TRBD2 (6 bases). Trimming pared 5 bases from V and 4 bases from J, leaving 12 bases between. CDR3 size: 13 residues. Germline-derived CDR1 and CDR2 are SGDLS and YYNGEE. CDR3 amino acids: CASSEVRGETQYF. The CDR3 DNA reads as TGTGCCAGCAGTGAGGTGCGGGGAGAGACCCAGTACTTC.

This clonotype was seen only a few times. This chain links TRBV4-1 with TRBJ2-7, with D tentatively TRBD1 (6 bases). The CDR3 consists of 13 residues. Per the germline V gene, CDR1 is MGHRA and CDR2 is YSYEKL. The V gene lost 5 bases and the J gene lost 5 bases, with 13 bases spanning the gap. The CDR3 region has the DNA TGCGCCAGCAGCAGACCCGGGACACACGAGCAGTACGTC. Protein: CASSRPGTHEQYV.

This clonotype occurred a few times. The rearrangement links TRBV5-6 to TRBJ2-5; D is tentatively TRBD1 or TRBD2 (6 bases each). The CDR3 totals 15 residues. Germline V lookup: CDR1 SGHDT, CDR2 YYEEEE. With 2 bases removed from V and 0 bases from J, the gap between germline ends came to 11 bases. The CDR3 bases are TGTGCCAGCAGCTTCAAGGGGGGAAACCAAGAGACCCAGTACTTC. Amino acids: CASSFKGGNQETQYF.